The 19 T cell receptor beta chains given below trace back to one sample, sequenced in a study of blood T cell repertoires in COVID-19. Clones were sequenced by immunoSEQ multiplex PCR, and TCRdb holds only the in-frame ones, with some missing. Here the sample spans under 200,000 clones, about 80% being singletons. The specimen sequenced was peripheral blood. The receptor set was obtained from a man in his 70s with active or convalescent COVID-19.

The chain links TRBV5-4 to TRBJ2-7; 12 bases fit TRBD2. V dropped 4 bases and J dropped 0; count of bases not matched to a gene: 11. The CDR3 is made up of 18 amino acids. Germline-derived CDR1 and CDR2 are SGHNT and YYREEE (reference sequence). DNA for the CDR3: TGTGCCAGCAGCCCCGTGGGACTAGCGGGTTTCAGCTCCTACGAGCAGTACTTC. Protein product: CASSPVGLAGFSSYEQYF.

The CDR3 loop is CASSRESTDTQYF. DNA for the CDR3: TGCGCCAGCAGTCGGGAGTCGACAGATACGCAGTATTTT. The V gene is TRBV5-1, the J gene TRBJ2-3; tentatively, D is TRBD2 (6 bases). The CDR3 contains 13 residues. The germline CDR1 and CDR2 sequences are SGHRS and YFSETQ. The V and J ends lost 5 bases and 3 bases respectively, with 10 bases between them.

The count of this clone is one. The chain joins TRBV3-1 (or the pseudogene TRBV3-2) to TRBJ1-3; D might be TRBD1 (6 bases). Germline CDR1 reads LGHDT; CDR2 reads YNNKEL (reference sequence). V gave up 4 bases and J gave up 4 bases, with 14 bases separating them. CDR3 length: 15 residues. CDR3 DNA: TGTGCCAGCAGCCCACTACAGGGTACGGGAAACACCATATATTTT. The encoded protein is CASSPLQGTGNTIYF.

The chain uses TRBV4-1 and TRBJ1-4, with TRBD1 identical over 10 bases. The CDR3 covers 17 residues. CDR1 and CDR2 from the germline V gene are MGHRA and YSYEKL. V gave up 5 bases and J gave up 3 bases; unmatched junction bases: 9. DNA of the CDR3: TGCGCCAGCAGCAACGGACAGGGGGAAATGGCTAATGAAAAACTGTTTTTT. Translation gives CASSNGQGEMANEKLFF.

The CDR3 bases are TGTGCCAGCTCACCCCAGGGGGCGCCGGGTGTAAATGAGCAGTTCTTC. Amino acid sequence: CASSPQGAPGVNEQFF. The V call is TRBV18, the J call TRBJ2-1; 8 bases match TRBD1. Unmatched junction bases numbered 11, after V lost 3 bases and J lost 7 bases. Germline V lookup: CDR1 KGHSH, CDR2 LQKENI. The CDR3 has 16 amino acids. Based on the CDR3 plus reference TRBV18 and TRBJ2-1, the full variable domain is NAGVMQNPRHLVRRRGQEARLRCSPMKGHSHVYWYRQLPEEGLKFMVYLQKENIIDESGMPKERFSAEFPKEGPSILRIQQVVRGDSAAYFCASSPQGAPGVNEQFFGPGTRLTVL.

The table lists this clone with a few counts. V gene TRBV9 combines with J gene TRBJ1-2, with 7 positions matching TRBD1. V lost 4 bases to trimming and J lost 6 bases; unmatched junction nucleotides: 15. This CDR3 region has 16 residues. Germline values: CDR1 SGDLS, CDR2 YYNGEE. The CDR3 region has the DNA TGTGCCAGCAGCTATAGGGCAGGGGGGACGTCCGATGGCTACACCTTC. This gives the protein CASSYRAGGTSDGYTF.

The chain has TRBV4-3 and TRBJ2-1, with TRBD2 matching 9 bases. Germline V gives CDR1 LGHNA, CDR2 YSLEER. The trim removed 1 base at V and 2 bases at J, leaving 6 bases unmatched. This CDR3 is built from 17 residues. CDR3 nucleotide sequence: TGCGCCAGCAGCCAAGCCTTCCAGCGGGGGGCCTACAATGAGCAGTTCTTC. Its protein is CASSQAFQRGAYNEQFF.

In DNA, the CDR3 is TGCGCCAGCAGCCCGGCCGGGGAAAACACCGGGGAGCTGTTTTTT. It specifies CASSPAGENTGELFF. This rearrangement joins TRBV5-1 to TRBJ2-2, with TRBD2 as a possible D gene (5 bases). Germline CDR1 SGHRS, CDR2 YFSETQ. V was pared by 4 bases and J by 2 bases, with 12 bases between. This CDR3 has 15 amino acids.

The chain is built from TRBV20-1 and TRBJ2-1; 10 positions match TRBD2. The germline V gene encodes CDR1 DFQATT and CDR2 SNEGSKA (reference sequence). The V segment lost 3 bases and the J segment 5 bases; nucleotides outside the gene matches: 1. The length of the CDR3 is 13 residues. The CDR3: CSASTSGNNEQFF. The CDR3 bases are TGCAGTGCTAGTACTAGCGGGAACAATGAGCAGTTCTTC.

The chain employs TRBV5-6 and TRBJ2-1, with 7 positions matching TRBD2. Germline CDR1 SGHDT, CDR2 YYEEEE. After removal of 4 bases from V and 1 base from J, the junction contained 8 bases not matched to a gene. The CDR3 contains 16 residues. The CDR3 DNA follows: TGTGCCAGCAGCCCCGGATGGGGGGGGTCCTACAATGAGCAGTTCTTC. Translated: CASSPGWGGSYNEQFF.

A few counts support this clone. This CDR3 reads CASSQPLAGGTKYF. The CDR3 nucleotides are TGTGCCAGCAGCCAGCCTTTAGCGGGAGGGACTAAGTACTTC. This chain connects TRBV3-1 (or the pseudogene TRBV3-2) to TRBJ2-7; 11 bases align to TRBD2. Losses at the gene ends were 3 bases for V and 11 bases for J; bases not matched to a gene: 9. This CDR3 comprises 14 residues. Germline assignment: CDR1 LGHDT and CDR2 YNNKEL (reference sequence).

The genes are TRBV4-3 and TRBJ1-2; the D gene is possibly TRBD1 (5 bases). CDR1 is LGHNA, CDR2 YSLEER, per germline. The CDR3 totals 15 residues. The germline V and J ends were trimmed by 0 bases and 1 base, with 9 bases remaining between them. As DNA, the CDR3 is TGCGCCAGCAGCCAAGACCAAGGGGTTAACTATGGCTACACCTTC. Protein product: CASSQDQGVNYGYTF.

V gene TRBV2 combines with J gene TRBJ2-2; no firm D call. This CDR3 comprises 14 residues. The V end lost 2 bases, the J end lost 2 bases, and 6 bases lay between the germline ends. Looked up from germline, CDR1 is SNHLY and CDR2 is FYNNEI. In nucleotides, the CDR3 is TGTGCCAGCAGTGAATGGAGAAACACCGGGGAGCTGTTTTTT. Translation gives CASSEWRNTGELFF.

This clone was observed a handful of times. The chain uses TRBV11-2 and TRBJ2-2, with a weak D call TRBD2 (6 bases). Trimming cost V 3 bases and J 3 bases, with 8 bases left between them. The CDR3 runs to 14 residues. Germline V gene sequence: CDR1 SGHAT, CDR2 FQNNGV. Written as DNA, the CDR3 is TGTGCCAGCAGCTTCGGAGGGGACACCGGGGAGCTGTTTTTT. The encoded protein is CASSFGGDTGELFF.

The V gene is TRBV12-3 or TRBV12-4, the J gene TRBJ1-2, with 10 bases lining up with TRBD1. V gave up 4 bases and J gave up 8 bases; unmatched junction bases: 4. This CDR3 contains 13 residues. CDR3 nucleotides: TGTGCCAGCAGTTGGGGGACAGGGGACGGCTACACCTTC. Its protein is CASSWGTGDGYTF.

The chain employs TRBV27 and TRBJ1-2; D is undetermined. The germline V gene encodes CDR1 MNHEY and CDR2 SMNVEV (reference sequence). This CDR3 comprises 13 residues. With 6 bases removed from V and 8 bases from J, the gap between germline ends came to 16 bases. This chain's CDR3 is CASRPDGARGYTF. The CDR3 coding sequence is TGTGCCAGCAGGCCCGACGGAGCACGGGGCTACACCTTC.

The chain recombines TRBV5-1 with TRBJ2-7; unclear D gene. The CDR3 loop spans 14 amino acids. Germline values: CDR1 SGHRS, CDR2 YFSETQ. Between the trimmed V and J ends, which lost 1 base and 2 bases, there was a span of 10 bases. CDR3 nucleotide sequence: TGCGCCAGCAGCTTGCATCAGTCGACCTACGAGCAGTACTTC. Its protein product is CASSLHQSTYEQYF.

This clone was picked up a small number of times. The rearrangement uses TRBV7-3 and TRBJ1-2; D is undetermined. Trimming pared 1 base from V and 7 bases from J, leaving 10 bases between. Per germline, CDR1 SGHTA and CDR2 FQGTGA. This CDR3 spans 13 amino acids. The CDR3 spells CASSLSSRGGYTF. Here the CDR3 DNA reads TGTGCCAGCAGCTTAAGCAGCCGGGGTGGCTACACCTTC.

The V and J genes are TRBV11-2 and TRBJ2-1, with a weak D call TRBD2 (5 bases). CDR3 length: 16 amino acids. The germline V gene encodes CDR1 SGHAT and CDR2 FQNNGV. The V gene lost 5 bases and the J gene lost 7 bases, with 21 bases spanning the gap. DNA for the CDR3: TGTGCCAGCAGCGGAATTCGACGAGGGTTCCGGAATGAGCAGTTCTTC. Its translation: CASSGIRRGFRNEQFF.